The rows below give T cell receptor beta chains drawn from one sample of a study of T cell repertoires in cytomegalovirus infection. MiXCR, applied by TCRdb to the reads, yields one record per CDR3 protein. The sample yields under 95,000 distinct CDR3 sequences, under 55% seen once. For these TCRs, the target antigens are not known. This sample comprised CD8+ T cells from cultured PBMCs, obtained from culture after CMV antigen stimulation. The receptors originated from a human donor in good health (CMV status not recorded). Some clones in this sample may be carry-over from other donors' samples. The CDR3 runs from the conserved cysteine through the conserved F or W. The D gene is left open where the match is weak. Clone size is stated in some rows and not others, as once, few, many or a class when expanded.

v_gene,abundance,j_gene,d_gene,CDR3aa,CDR3nt
TRBV6-1,NA,TRBJ2-1,TRBD2,CASSEARGGLAYEQFF,TGTGCCAGCAGTGAAGCGAGGGGCGGACTAGCGTATGAGCAGTTCTTC
TRBV5-1,NA,TRBJ2-1,NA,CASSPETSRDEQFF,TGCGCCAGCAGCCCAGAGACTAGTCGAGATGAGCAGTTCTTC
TRBV7-6,NA,TRBJ1-2,NA,CASSPGTANYGYTF,TGTGCCAGCAGCCCTGGGACGGCCAACTATGGCTACACCTTC
TRBV6-5,NA,TRBJ2-7,TRBD1,CASSYWGQGFSYEQYF,TGTGCCAGCAGTTACTGGGGACAGGGGTTCTCCTACGAGCAGTACTTC
TRBV7-2,few,TRBJ1-1,TRBD1,CASRVGTGRMNTEAFF,TGTGCCAGCAGGGTGGGGACAGGTCGAATGAACACTGAAGCTTTCTTT
TRBV7-6,few,TRBJ2-5,NA,CASSLSVGARTQYF,TGTGCCAGCAGCTTATCCGTCGGCGCGAGGACCCAGTACTTC
TRBV7-8,NA,TRBJ1-5,NA,CASSPAGQPQHF,TGTGCCAGCAGCCCCGCTGGTCAGCCCCAGCATTTT
TRBV11-2,NA,TRBJ2-5,TRBD1,CASSLEFYGTGDQETQYF,TGTGCCAGCAGCTTAGAGTTTTATGGGACAGGGGACCAAGAGACCCAGTACTTC
TRBV6-4,NA,TRBJ2-1,NA,CASSDDPTTGSEQFF,TGTGCCAGCAGTGACGATCCCACTACGGGCAGCGAGCAGTTCTTC
TRBV12-3/TRBV12-4,NA,TRBJ2-3,NA,CASSSLKAGTDTQYF,TGTGCCAGCAGTTCTCTGAAAGCTGGCACAGATACGCAGTATTTT